This T cell receptor beta chain was sequenced in a study of blood T cells in healthy people across ages. This clonotype appeared a few times. Its specificity is not known. Healthy Caucasians from Russia aged roughly 6 to 95 served as donors. The use of a sample-barcoded 5' primer and a J-beta primer mix characterized a second PCR of about 7 to 12 cycles. Paired-end reads containing CDR3 totaled no fewer than 2.5 million for each sample. TCRdb independently ran MiXCR on the 5' RACE reads; one entry per CDR3 protein. This sample has roughly 800,000 distinct CDR3 sequences, with roughly 64% found just once. CDR3 length equals 14 residues. The V end was cut by 1 base, the J end by 9 bases, with 10 bases between. Germline CDR1 LNHNV, CDR2 YYDKDF (reference sequence). Study observations and caveats: Both naive CD4+ cell counts and diversity were greater in long-lived donors than in aged donors.

This chain joins TRBV15 and TRBJ1-6; D is unclear. Sequencing was done on a sample of blood. The sequence derives from a young man in good health. In nucleotides, the CDR3 is TGTGCCACCAGCAGAGTCCCGATTCGTTCACCCCTCCACTTT. As protein: CATSRVPIRSPLHF.